Listed below are T cell receptor beta chains from one sample, sequenced in a study of cytomegalovirus exposure and HLA in healthy donors. Profiled with immunoSEQ multiplex PCR; TCRdb holds only in-frame clones, not every one. The sample includes roughly 170,000 clones, 84% of them seen just once. What was sequenced was PBMCs. The receptors come from a man aged 25 to 40 in good health and CMV-seronegative. CDR3s include the opening cysteine and the closing phenylalanine or tryptophan. A D gene is named only where the DNA matches it firmly. Size tells how often a clone was seen (once, few, many) or the class of an expanded clone, and some rows leave it out.

15 | TRBJ2-7 | TRBV5-1 | TRBD1 | NA | TGCGCCAGCAGCTTGGATCCAGGGGGCCTCTACGAGCAGTACTTC | CASSLDPGGLYEQYF
15 | TRBJ2-7 | TRBV6-1 | TRBD1 | NA | TGTGCCTCCTCATTAATAGGACAGGGTAACTACGAGCAGTACTTC | CASSLIGQGNYEQYF
12 | TRBJ2-5 | TRBV9 | NA | NA | TGTGCCAGCAGCCCAGGGGAAGAGACCCAGTACTTC | CASSPGEETQYF
15 | TRBJ2-7 | TRBV11-2 | TRBD1 | few | TGTGCCAGCAGCTTAGATTACAGGGGGCCCTACGAGCAGTACTTC | CASSLDYRGPYEQYF
14 | TRBJ2-7 | TRBV5-1 | NA | NA | TGCGCCAGCAGCTCCGAGGGTCGGAACTACGAGCAGTACTTC | CASSSEGRNYEQYF
15 | TRBJ2-2 | TRBV11-3 | TRBD1 | NA | TGTGCCAGCAGCCCGGGACAGTTAAACACCGGGGAGCTGTTTTTT | CASSPGQLNTGELFF
14 | TRBJ2-2 | TRBV19 | TRBD2 | NA | TGTGCCAGTAGTCTAGCGGCGAACACCGGGGAGCTGTTTTTT | CASSLAANTGELFF
13 | TRBJ1-1 | TRBV9 | NA | few | TGTGCCAGCAGCGTAGGGCCGAACACTGAAGCTTTCTTT | CASSVGPNTEAFF
16 | TRBJ1-2 | TRBV7-2 | TRBD1 | few | TGTGCCAGCAGCTCGCGACGGGACAGTTCTAACTATGGCTACACCTTC | CASSSRRDSSNYGYTF
12 | TRBJ1-1 | TRBV6-6 | NA | NA | TGTGCCAGCACTACAAGCGGTGCGGTGGGGTTTTTT | CASTTSGAVGFF
13 | TRBJ2-7 | TRBV19 | NA | NA | TGTGCCAGTAGTATAAGGACAGACTACGAGCAGTACTTC | CASSIRTDYEQYF
17 | TRBJ1-1 | TRBV10-2 | TRBD1 | NA | TGCGCCAGCAGAGCTGGGGCCACAGGGGTGGCGAACACTGAAGCTTTCTTT | CASRAGATGVANTEAFF
15 | TRBJ1-4 | TRBV15 | TRBD1 | few | TGTGCCACCAGCGGTAGACAGGGTATTAATGAAAAACTGTTTTTT | CATSGRQGINEKLFF
18 | TRBJ2-5 | TRBV10-1 | TRBD1 | NA | TGCGCCAGACCAGAGTTGGGGGGGACAGGGGACAGCCAAGAGACCCAGTACTTC | CARPELGGTGDSQETQYF
17 | TRBJ1-6 | TRBV4-2 | TRBD1 | NA | TGTGCCAGCAGCCAATTCGGGGACAGGGGATATAATTCACCCCTCCACTTT | CASSQFGDRGYNSPLHF
18 | TRBJ2-2 | TRBV5-1 | NA | once | TGCGCCAGCAGCCACCAAGGGGGGGGTCTTGGTCTCACCGGGGAGCTGTTTTTT | CASSHQGGGLGLTGELFF
16 | TRBJ2-3 | TRBV6-1 | NA | NA | TGTGCCAGCAGTGAGTGGTGGAACAGAATCACAGATACGCAGTATTTT | CASSEWWNRITDTQYF
17 | TRBJ2-7 | TRBV13 | NA | NA | TGTGCCAGCAGCTTAGGCGGGGGCGCAGGGACAGCCTACGAGCAGTACTTC | CASSLGGGAGTAYEQYF
13 | TRBJ1-1 | TRBV5-1 | NA | NA | TGCGCCAGCAGCCCACCAGAGAACACTGAAGCTTTCTTT | CASSPPENTEAFF
15 | TRBJ1-5 | TRBV11-2 | NA | NA | TGTGCCAGCAGCTTGGAGGGAAGTGGCAATCAGCCCCAGCATTTT | CASSLEGSGNQPQHF
13 | TRBJ2-7 | TRBV29-1 | NA | NA | TGCAGCGTCGCCGACAGATCCTCCTACGAGCAGTACTTC | CSVADRSSYEQYF
15 | TRBJ2-7 | TRBV28 | NA | NA | TGTGCCAGCAGTTTGGCGCTACAGGGCCCCTACGAGCAGTACTTC | CASSLALQGPYEQYF
14 | TRBJ1-1 | TRBV4-1 | NA | NA | TGCGCCAGCAGCCTTTCTCAGGGGAACACTGAAGCTTTCTTT | CASSLSQGNTEAFF
14 | TRBJ1-4 | TRBV28 | NA | NA | TGTGCCAGCAGGGGGCTCTCAACTAATGAAAAACTGTTTTTT | CASRGLSTNEKLFF
12 | TRBJ2-2 | TRBV29-1 | TRBD2 | NA | TGCAGCGCGGGGGGGGTCCCCGGGGAGCTGTTTTTT | CSAGGVPGELFF
13 | TRBJ2-1 | TRBV19 | NA | NA | TGTGCCAGTACCCTAGGTGTGGGGCGGCGCCTGTTCTTC | CASTLGVGRRLFF
15 | TRBJ1-1 | TRBV5-4 | NA | NA | TGTGCCAGCAGCTTGAAAGGACATCAGAACACTGAAGCTTTCTTT | CASSLKGHQNTEAFF
11 | TRBJ2-3 | TRBV6-5 | NA | NA | TGTGCCAGCAGAGCCTGGGATACGCAGTATTTT | CASRAWDTQYF
18 | TRBJ1-2 | TRBV7-2 | TRBD1 | NA | TGTGCCAGCAGCTCTTCCCCGGGACAGGGGGCGGAGGCCTATGGCTACACCTTC | CASSSSPGQGAEAYGYTF
13 | TRBJ2-7 | TRBV9 | TRBD1 | once | TGTGCCAGCAGCGGGGGACAGGGGTACGAGCAGTACTTC | CASSGGQGYEQYF
15 | TRBJ1-5 | TRBV27 | TRBD1 | NA | TGTGCCAGCAGTTTAGACAGGGGGCAGGATCAGCCCCAGCATTTT | CASSLDRGQDQPQHF
13 | TRBJ2-4 | TRBV4-1 | NA | NA | TGCGCCAGCAGCCAGGACTTGGCGGGTGTTCAGTACTTC | CASSQDLAGVQYF
15 | TRBJ2-7 | TRBV6-5 | TRBD2 | once | TGTGCCAGCAGTTACTCAGGGCGGGAGTACAACGAGCAGTACTTC | CASSYSGREYNEQYF
14 | TRBJ1-4 | TRBV5-1 | NA | NA | TGCGCCAGCAGCTTGGTGGGGGCGGGTGAAAAACTGTTTTTT | CASSLVGAGEKLFF
15 | TRBJ2-1 | TRBV27 | TRBD2 | NA | TGTGCCAGCAGTTTTCTAGCGGGGTCCTACAATGAGCAGTTCTTC | CASSFLAGSYNEQFF
18 | TRBJ2-3 | TRBV19 | TRBD2 | NA | TGTGCCAGTAGTAGCCCCCGGACTAGCGGGGGTGGTGCAGATACGCAGTATTTT | CASSSPRTSGGGADTQYF
15 | TRBJ1-5 | TRBV5-1 | TRBD1 | NA | TGCGCCAGCAGCCCGACAGGGACGGGCAATCAGCCCCAGCATTTT | CASSPTGTGNQPQHF
16 | TRBJ2-5 | TRBV21-1 | NA | NA | TGTGCCAACTCCAGGGTCAAGGGGGGACAGGGTTTGGACCAGTACTTC | CANSRVKGGQGLDQYF
15 | TRBJ2-3 | TRBV28 | TRBD2 | NA | TGTGCCAGCGAGCTTACGGGACTAGCTACAGATACGCAGTATTTT | CASELTGLATDTQYF
14 | TRBJ1-1 | TRBV5-4 | NA | NA | TGTGCCAGCAGCTTGGGTGCGGTGAACACTGAAGCTTTCTTT | CASSLGAVNTEAFF
15 | TRBJ1-2 | TRBV19 | TRBD1 | once | TGTGCCAGTAGTCACGACAGGGCTAACCCCTATGGCTACACCTTC | CASSHDRANPYGYTF
16 | TRBJ2-7 | TRBV7-9 | TRBD1 | NA | TGTGCCAGCAGCCATCCCGGGACAGGACATGCTTTGGAGCAGTACTTC | CASSHPGTGHALEQYF
16 | TRBJ1-2 | TRBV19 | NA | NA | TGTGCCAGTAGTTTTCTTACAGGAATGAATTTCTATGGCTACACCTTC | CASSFLTGMNFYGYTF
16 | TRBJ1-4 | TRBV9 | NA | NA | TGTGCCAGCAGCTTGCGGTCAGGGCGGACTAATGAAAAACTGTTTTTT | CASSLRSGRTNEKLFF